This entry lists 19 T cell receptor beta chains sequenced from one sample in a study of T cells in Graves' hyperthyroidism and ophthalmopathy. The source material, RNA transcripts, was used to amplify TCR beta CDR3 regions. RT-PCR in the first round (using the HTBI primer set) targeted the TCR CDR3. TCRdb independently ran MiXCR on the multiplex PCR reads; one entry per CDR3 protein. The sample lists over 200,000 distinct CDR3 sequences; about 15% were seen once. Source material: blood. The origin of the receptors is a woman between 40 and 50 years old with Graves' hyperthyroidism that later progressed to Graves' ophthalmopathy.

This chain uses TRBV28 with TRBJ2-5, with a possible D match to TRBD2 (7 bases). The CDR3 spans 14 residues. In germline, CDR1 is MDHEN, CDR2 SYDVKM. V was clipped by 6 bases and J by 3 bases, with 14 bases between them. CDR3 sequence (DNA): TGTGCCAGCAGGATACAGGGAGGGGAAGAGACCCAGTACTTC. Its translation is CASRIQGGEETQYF.

This clonotype has at least ten counts. This sequence joins TRBV2 and TRBJ1-3; D may be TRBD1 (5 bases). The V gene's germline CDR1 is SNHLY and CDR2 FYNNEI. With 4 bases removed from V and 3 bases from J, the gap between germline ends came to 7 bases. CDR3 size: 13 residues. As DNA, the CDR3 is TGTGCCAGCAGTGTTGGGGGTGGAAACACCATATATTTT. Protein: CASSVGGGNTIYF.

This clonotype was detected ten times or more. This sequence joins TRBV4-1 and TRBJ2-7; TRBD2 aligns across 9 bases. Germline V CDR1 and CDR2: MGHRA, YSYEKL. V lost 1 base and J lost 1; bases outside the gene matches: 2. The CDR3 is 15 amino acids. CDR3 nucleotides: TGCGCCAGCAGCCAAGTAGCGGGAGAGTCCTACGAGCAGTACTTC. Residues: CASSQVAGESYEQYF.

V and J are TRBV10-1 and TRBJ2-5, with 11 bases identical to TRBD2. V gave up 0 bases and J gave up 0 bases; unmatched junction bases: 3. From germline, CDR1 is WNHNN and CDR2 SYGVQD (reference sequence). The CDR3 covers 17 residues. The CDR3 loop reads CASSESGTSGYQETQYF. The CDR3 DNA sequence: TGCGCCAGCAGTGAGTCCGGGACTAGCGGCTACCAAGAGACCCAGTACTTC.

The CDR3 spells CASSLFRGRSIYEQYF. CDR3 nucleotides: TGTGCCAGCAGCTTATTCAGGGGGCGATCTATTTACGAGCAGTACTTC. The rearrangement links TRBV7-9 to TRBJ2-7, with 8 positions matching TRBD1. The length of the CDR3 is 16 residues. The germline V gene encodes CDR1 SEHNR and CDR2 FQNEAQ (reference sequence). V dropped 2 bases and J dropped 4; count of bases not matched to a gene: 10.

This clonotype was seen ten or more times. The chain uses TRBV4-2 and TRBJ2-7; either TRBD1 or TRBD2 may supply D (5 bases each). CDR3 length equals 15 residues. Germline V gene data show CDR1 as LGHNA and CDR2 as YNFKEQ. V shed 1 base and J shed 2 bases, with 12 bases lying between them. CDR3 in amino acids: CASSQVLRGTYEQYF. In nucleotides, the CDR3 is TGTGCCAGCAGCCAAGTCCTCCGGGGCACCTACGAGCAGTACTTC.

This clonotype was picked up many times. The rearrangement uses TRBV27 and TRBJ2-1; D may be TRBD1 (6 bases). The germline V gene has CDR1 MNHEY and CDR2 SMNVEV (reference sequence). Trimming removed 6 bases from V and 5 bases from J, with 14 bases in between. The CDR3 is made up of 14 amino acids. This CDR3 is CASSRTAAHNEQFF. In DNA, the CDR3 is TGTGCCAGCAGCCGGACAGCAGCCCACAATGAGCAGTTCTTC.

At least ten counts were recorded for this clonotype. This sequence joins TRBV10-3 and TRBJ2-5, with D maybe TRBD1 (6 bases). Between the trimmed V and J ends, which lost 2 bases and 7 bases, there was a span of 11 bases. In germline, CDR1 is ENHRY, CDR2 SYGVKD. This CDR3 spans 13 amino acids. For the CDR3, the DNA is TGTGCCATCAGTGAGCAACAGGGTACGACCCAGTACTTC. It yields the protein CAISEQQGTTQYF.

The chain couples TRBV10-3 to TRBJ1-5; D may be TRBD1 (6 bases). CDR1 ENHRY and CDR2 SYGVKD come from the germline V gene. CDR3 length equals 14 residues. V dropped 6 bases and J dropped 4 bases, with 13 bases sitting between them. For the CDR3, the DNA is TGTGCCATCAGCGATACAGGGAGTAATCAGCCCCAGCATTTT. The encoded protein is CAISDTGSNQPQHF.

There are many counts of this clonotype. V is TRBV19 and J is TRBJ2-1; 10 bases are a match to TRBD2. The germline V gene encodes CDR1 LNHDA and CDR2 SQIVND (reference sequence). Unmatched junction bases numbered 2, after V lost 4 bases and J lost 5 bases. The CDR3 covers 14 residues. CDR3 loop: CASSTLAGNNEQFF. CDR3 nucleotides: TGTGCCAGTAGTACACTAGCGGGAAACAATGAGCAGTTCTTC. Full variable domain (rest looked up from reference TRBV19 and TRBJ2-1): DGGITQSPKYLFRKEGQNVTLSCEQNLNHDAMYWYRQDPGQGLRLIYYSQIVNDFQKGDIAEGYSVSREKKESFPLTVTSAQKNPTAFYLCASSTLAGNNEQFFGPGTRLTVL.

This chain's CDR3 is CASSRGRGQETQYF. CDR3 DNA: TGTGCCAGTAGTCGGGGCAGGGGGCAAGAGACCCAGTACTTC. The rearrangement joins TRBV19 to TRBJ2-5, with TRBD1 matching over 7 bases. The germline V gene has CDR1 LNHDA and CDR2 SQIVND (reference sequence). The CDR3 runs to 14 residues. Unmatched junction bases numbered 5, after V lost 5 bases and J lost 2 bases. The whole variable domain, filled in from reference TRBV19 and TRBJ2-5, reads DGGITQSPKYLFRKEGQNVTLSCEQNLNHDAMYWYRQDPGQGLRLIYYSQIVNDFQKGDIAEGYSVSREKKESFPLTVTSAQKNPTAFYLCASSRGRGQETQYFGPGTRLLVL.

This clonotype was seen many times. The chain uses TRBV5-6 and TRBJ2-7; 7 bases line up with TRBD2. Per germline, CDR1 SGHDT and CDR2 YYEEEE. V lost 4 bases to trimming and J lost 4 bases; unmatched junction nucleotides: 11. There are 15 residues in the CDR3. As DNA, the CDR3 is TGTGCCAGCAGCCGCGGGAGAGACCCGAATTACGAGCAGTACTTC. It translates to CASSRGRDPNYEQYF.

This clonotype was seen at least ten times. The chain links TRBV12-3 or TRBV12-4 to TRBJ2-1; D unresolved. Deletions cut 5 bases from V and 7 bases from J, with 12 bases between. The CDR3 covers 13 residues. The CDR3 DNA sequence: TGTGCCAGCAGTCCGAAGAGGCTGAATGAGCAGTTCTTC. It translates to CASSPKRLNEQFF.

The table lists this clonotype with many counts. The chain combines TRBV18 with TRBJ2-7; 7 positions match TRBD2. Germline assignment: CDR1 KGHSH and CDR2 LQKENI. The CDR3 has 14 residues. With V trimmed by 2 bases and J by 2 bases, 3 bases remained unmatched. The CDR3 is CASSPSGMTYEQYF. The CDR3 DNA is TGTGCCAGCTCACCAAGCGGGATGACCTACGAGCAGTACTTC.

This clonotype was seen ten or more times. The CDR3 is CASSVSGDPSYEQYF. The CDR3 coding sequence is TGTGCCAGCAGCGTATCGGGGGATCCCTCCTACGAGCAGTACTTC. The rearrangement uses TRBV9 and TRBJ2-7; possible D gene TRBD2, 6 bases. The V gene lost 1 base and the J gene lost 0 bases, with 11 bases spanning the gap. The CDR3 is 15 amino acids. Germline CDR1 reads SGDLS; CDR2 reads YYNGEE. Using reference TRBV9 and TRBJ2-7 for the parts outside the CDR3, the full variable domain is DSGVTQTPKHLITATGQRVTLRCSPRSGDLSVYWYQQSLDQGLQFLIQYYNGEERAKGNILERFSAQQFPDLHSELNLSSLELGDSALYFCASSVSGDPSYEQYFGPGTRLTVT.

This clonotype was seen at least ten times. V gene TRBV20-1 combines with J gene TRBJ2-3, with TRBD2 matching 7 bases. The CDR3 is 17 amino acids. J gave up 2 bases and V 0 bases, and 11 bases lay outside the gene matches. Germline CDR1 is DFQATT and CDR2 is SNEGSKA (reference sequence). CDR3 DNA: TGCAGTGCTAGAGATAAGTGGACGGGAGGTGTCACAGATACGCAGTATTTT. This encodes CSARDKWTGGVTDTQYF.

This clonotype was observed many times. The chain couples TRBV2 to TRBJ1-1; unclear D gene. CDR1 SNHLY and CDR2 FYNNEI come from the germline V gene. Trimming took off 7 bases at V and 4 bases at J, with 13 bases between the two ends. The CDR3 length is 13 residues. In DNA form, the CDR3 reads TGTGCCAGCAAAGAACAGACTATCACTGAAGCTTTCTTT. This codes for CASKEQTITEAFF.

This clonotype showed up many times. This chain joins TRBV12-3 or TRBV12-4 and TRBJ2-1; the D gene is possibly TRBD1 (5 bases). CDR3 length: 13 amino acids. Trimming removed 4 bases from V and 7 bases from J, with 11 bases in between. As DNA, the CDR3 is TGTGCCAGCAGTTACTCTCAGGGAAATGAGCAGTTCTTC. This codes for CASSYSQGNEQFF.

Many counts were recorded for this clonotype. This chain uses TRBV3-1 with TRBJ2-1, with 8 positions matching TRBD2. The junction had 7 bases not matched to a gene; V was cut back by 4 bases and J by 8 bases. The CDR3 has 14 residues. Germline CDR1 reads LGHDT; CDR2 reads YNNKEL (reference sequence). The CDR3, as DNA: TGTGCCAGCAGCCTCGGACTAGCTGGTTATGAGCAGTTCTTC. Its protein product is CASSLGLAGYEQFF.